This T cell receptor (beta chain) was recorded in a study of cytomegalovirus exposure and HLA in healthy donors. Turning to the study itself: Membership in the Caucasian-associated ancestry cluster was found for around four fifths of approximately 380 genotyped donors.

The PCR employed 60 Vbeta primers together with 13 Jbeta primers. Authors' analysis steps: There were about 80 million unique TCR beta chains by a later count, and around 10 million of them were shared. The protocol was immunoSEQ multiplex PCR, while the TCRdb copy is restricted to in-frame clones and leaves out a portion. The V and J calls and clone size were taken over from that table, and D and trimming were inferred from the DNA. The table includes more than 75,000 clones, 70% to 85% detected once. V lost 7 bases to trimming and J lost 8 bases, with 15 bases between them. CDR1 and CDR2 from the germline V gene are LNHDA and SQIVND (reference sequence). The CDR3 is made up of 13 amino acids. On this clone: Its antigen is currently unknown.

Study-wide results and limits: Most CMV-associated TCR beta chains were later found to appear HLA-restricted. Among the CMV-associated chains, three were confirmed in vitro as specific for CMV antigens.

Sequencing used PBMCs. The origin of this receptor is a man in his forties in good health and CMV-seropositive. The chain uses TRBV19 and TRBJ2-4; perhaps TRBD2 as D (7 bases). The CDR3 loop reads CASNEGGSYIQYF. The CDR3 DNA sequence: TGTGCCAGTAACGAGGGGGGGTCCTACATTCAGTACTTC. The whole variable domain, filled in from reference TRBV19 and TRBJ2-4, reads DGGITQSPKYLFRKEGQNVTLSCEQNLNHDAMYWYRQDPGQGLRLIYYSQIVNDFQKGDIAEGYSVSREKKESFPLTVTSAQKNPTAFYLCASNEGGSYIQYFGAGTRLSVL.